The T cell receptor (beta chain) under discussion was sequenced for a study of blood T cells in healthy people across ages. Study-wide findings and caveats: Expanded clonotype changes were possibly confounded by unknown donor CMV status. Older age coincided with a roughly linear decline in TCR beta diversity per million T cells.

Together with a sample-barcoded 5' primer, a J-beta primer mix was included in a second PCR lasting roughly 6 to 12 cycles. TCRdb redid the calling of the 5' RACE reads with MiXCR, one entry per CDR3 protein. The sample yields 1.8 million or so distinct CDR3 sequences, roughly 43% seen once. V dropped 0 bases and J dropped 3 bases, with 9 bases sitting between them. This CDR3 is built from 14 residues. Germline V gives CDR1 LNHNV, CDR2 YYDKDF (reference sequence). This clonotype was detected many times. Its antigen is currently unknown. This chain joins TRBV15 and TRBJ2-7; no reliable D call. This clonotype originated in a human donor in good health. The sample consisted of blood. The CDR3 DNA reads TGTGCCACCAGCAGAGATCGGGCAAGCTACGAGCAGTACTTC. Translating it yields CATSRDRASYEQYF. Complete variable domain (other parts from reference TRBV15 and TRBJ2-7): DAMVIQNPRYQVTQFGKPVTLSCSQTLNHNVMYWYQQKSSQAPKLLFHYYDKDFNNEADTPDNFQSRRPNTSFCFLDIRSPGLGDTAMYLCATSRDRASYEQYFGPGTRLTVT.